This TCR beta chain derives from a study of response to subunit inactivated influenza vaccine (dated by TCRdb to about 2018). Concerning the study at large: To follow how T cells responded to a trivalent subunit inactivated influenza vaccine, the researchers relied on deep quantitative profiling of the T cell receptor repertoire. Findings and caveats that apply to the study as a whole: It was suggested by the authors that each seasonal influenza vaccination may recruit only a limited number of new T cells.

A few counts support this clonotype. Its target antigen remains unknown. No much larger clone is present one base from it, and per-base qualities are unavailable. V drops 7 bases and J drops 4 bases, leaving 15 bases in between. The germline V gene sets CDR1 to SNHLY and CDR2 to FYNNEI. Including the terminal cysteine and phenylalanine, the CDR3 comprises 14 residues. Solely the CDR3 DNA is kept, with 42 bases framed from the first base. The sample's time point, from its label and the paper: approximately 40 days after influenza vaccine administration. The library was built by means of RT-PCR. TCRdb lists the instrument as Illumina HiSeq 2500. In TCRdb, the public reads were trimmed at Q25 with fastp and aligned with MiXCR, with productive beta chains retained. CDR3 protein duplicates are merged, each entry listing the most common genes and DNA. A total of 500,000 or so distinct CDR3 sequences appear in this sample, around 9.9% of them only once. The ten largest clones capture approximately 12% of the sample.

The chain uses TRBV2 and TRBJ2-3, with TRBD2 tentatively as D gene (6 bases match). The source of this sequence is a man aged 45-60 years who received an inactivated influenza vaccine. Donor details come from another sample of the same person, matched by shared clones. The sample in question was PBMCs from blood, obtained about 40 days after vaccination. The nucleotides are TGTGCCAGCAATAGGGCTAGCGACGCAGATACGCAGTATTTT. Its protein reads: CASNRASDADTQYF.